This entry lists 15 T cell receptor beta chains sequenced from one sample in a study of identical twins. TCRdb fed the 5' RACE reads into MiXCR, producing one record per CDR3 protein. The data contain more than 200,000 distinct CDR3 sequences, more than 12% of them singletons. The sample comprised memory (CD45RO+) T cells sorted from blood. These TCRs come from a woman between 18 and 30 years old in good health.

The CDR3 DNA reads as TGTGCCAGCAGTACAGGGGCGACCCTCTCGGGAGAGACCCAGTACTTC. It is translated as CASSTGATLSGETQYF. The rearrangement links TRBV12-3 or TRBV12-4 to TRBJ2-5; 7 bases match TRBD1. The CDR3 is made up of 16 amino acids. V was pared by 5 bases and J by 4 bases, with 13 bases of the junction left unmatched.

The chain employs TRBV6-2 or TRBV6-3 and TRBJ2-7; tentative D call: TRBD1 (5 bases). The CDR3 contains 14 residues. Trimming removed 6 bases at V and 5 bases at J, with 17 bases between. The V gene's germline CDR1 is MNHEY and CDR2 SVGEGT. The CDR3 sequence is CASRKTRQGHEQYF. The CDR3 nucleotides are TGTGCCAGCAGAAAGACCCGGCAGGGCCACGAGCAGTACTTC.

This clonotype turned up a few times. CDR3 residues: CASSKALYRRFSYNSPLHF. DNA of the CDR3: TGTGCCAGCAGCAAAGCGCTTTACAGGAGGTTCTCCTATAATTCACCCCTCCACTTT. This sequence joins TRBV21-1 and TRBJ1-6; the D call TRBD1 from the table was never checked on the DNA. TRBV21-1 is a pseudogene locus. The length of the CDR3 is 19 residues.

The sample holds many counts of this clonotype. The CDR3 region is CSGTSEDTQYF. In DNA, the CDR3 is TGCAGCGGTACCTCGGAAGATACGCAGTATTTT. The genes are TRBV29-1 and TRBJ2-3; no definite D call. The V gene lost 7 bases and the J gene lost 5 bases, with 10 bases spanning the gap. Germline V gives CDR1 SQVTM, CDR2 ANQGSEA. This CDR3 is built from 11 residues.

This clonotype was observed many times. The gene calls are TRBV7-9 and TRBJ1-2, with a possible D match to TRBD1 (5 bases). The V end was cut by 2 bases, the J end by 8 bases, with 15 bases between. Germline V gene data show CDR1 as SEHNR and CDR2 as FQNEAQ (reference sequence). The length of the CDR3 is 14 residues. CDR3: CASSLLQGVEGYTF. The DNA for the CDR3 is TGTGCCAGCAGCTTACTCCAAGGGGTTGAAGGCTACACCTTC.

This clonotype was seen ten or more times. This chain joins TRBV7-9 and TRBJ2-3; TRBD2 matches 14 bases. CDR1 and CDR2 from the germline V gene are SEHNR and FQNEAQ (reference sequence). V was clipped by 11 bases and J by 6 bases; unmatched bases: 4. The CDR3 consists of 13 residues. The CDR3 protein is CAGTSGRRDTQYF. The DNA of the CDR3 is TGTGCCGGGACTAGCGGGAGAAGGGATACGCAGTATTTT.

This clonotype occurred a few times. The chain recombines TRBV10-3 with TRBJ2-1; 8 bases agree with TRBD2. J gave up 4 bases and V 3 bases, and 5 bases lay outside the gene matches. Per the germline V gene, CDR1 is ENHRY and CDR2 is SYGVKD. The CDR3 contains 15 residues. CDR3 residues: CAISDPQREYNEQFF. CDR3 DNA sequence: TGTGCCATCAGTGACCCTCAGCGGGAGTACAATGAGCAGTTCTTC.

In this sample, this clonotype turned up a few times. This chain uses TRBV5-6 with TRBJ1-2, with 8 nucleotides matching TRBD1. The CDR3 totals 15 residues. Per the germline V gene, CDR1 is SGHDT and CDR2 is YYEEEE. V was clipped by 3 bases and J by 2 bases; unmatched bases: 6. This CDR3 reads CASSSTGADNYGYTF. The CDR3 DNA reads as TGTGCCAGCAGCTCGACAGGGGCCGACAACTATGGCTACACCTTC.

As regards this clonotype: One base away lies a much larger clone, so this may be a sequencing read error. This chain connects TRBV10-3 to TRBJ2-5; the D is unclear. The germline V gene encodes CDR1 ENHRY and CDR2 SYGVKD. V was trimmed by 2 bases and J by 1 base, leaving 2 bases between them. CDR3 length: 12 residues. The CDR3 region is CAISETQETQYF. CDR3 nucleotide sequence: TGTGCCATCAGTGAGACCCAAGAGACCCAGTACTTC.

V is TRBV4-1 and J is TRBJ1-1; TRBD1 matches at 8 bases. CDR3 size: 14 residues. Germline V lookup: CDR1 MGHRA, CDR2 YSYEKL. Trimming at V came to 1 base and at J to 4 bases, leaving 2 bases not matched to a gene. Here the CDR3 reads CASSQGTGRTEAFF. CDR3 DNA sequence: TGCGCCAGCAGCCAAGGGACAGGGCGCACTGAAGCTTTCTTT.

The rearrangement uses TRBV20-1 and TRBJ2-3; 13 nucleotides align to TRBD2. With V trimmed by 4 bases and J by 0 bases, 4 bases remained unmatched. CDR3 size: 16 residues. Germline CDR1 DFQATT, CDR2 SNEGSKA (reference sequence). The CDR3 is CSATGLAGKSTDTQYF. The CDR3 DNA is TGCAGTGCTACGGGACTAGCGGGAAAGAGCACAGATACGCAGTATTTT.

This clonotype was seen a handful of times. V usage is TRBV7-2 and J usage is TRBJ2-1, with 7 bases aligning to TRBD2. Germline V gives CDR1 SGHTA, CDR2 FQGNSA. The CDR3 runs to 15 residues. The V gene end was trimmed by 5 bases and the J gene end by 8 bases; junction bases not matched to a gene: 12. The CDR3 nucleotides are TGTGCCAGCAGCCCCTTCAGGGAGGGTAGCGATGAGCAGTTCTTC. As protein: CASSPFREGSDEQFF.

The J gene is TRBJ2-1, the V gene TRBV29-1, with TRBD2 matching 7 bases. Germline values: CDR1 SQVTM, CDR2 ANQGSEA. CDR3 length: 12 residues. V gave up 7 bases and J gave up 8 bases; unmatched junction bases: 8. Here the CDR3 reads CSAATSIDEQFF. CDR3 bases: TGCAGCGCCGCGACTAGCATCGATGAGCAGTTCTTC.

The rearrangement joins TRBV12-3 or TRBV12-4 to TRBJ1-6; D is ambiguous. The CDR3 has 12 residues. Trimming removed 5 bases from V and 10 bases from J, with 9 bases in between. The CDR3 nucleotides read TGTGCCAGCAGTCACCCTGGATCACCCCTCCACTTT. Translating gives CASSHPGSPLHF.

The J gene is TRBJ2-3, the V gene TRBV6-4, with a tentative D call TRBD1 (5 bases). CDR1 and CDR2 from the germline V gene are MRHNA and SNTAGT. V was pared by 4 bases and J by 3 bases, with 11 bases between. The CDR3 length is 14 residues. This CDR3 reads CASSGYPGTDTQYF. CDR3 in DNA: TGTGCCAGCAGTGGATACCCAGGGACAGATACGCAGTATTTT.